These T cell receptor beta chains were read from a single sample in a study of blood T cell repertoires in COVID-19. Some clones are missing from TCRdb's copy, which holds only in-frame ones; the method was immunoSEQ multiplex PCR. The sample shows roughly 250,000 clones, approximately 85% of them seen only once. Source material: peripheral blood. The source is a man aged 40-49 years with acute or convalescent COVID-19. CDR3s include the opening cysteine and the closing phenylalanine or tryptophan. Fields, in order: D gene, clone size, V gene, J gene, CDR3 DNA, CDR3 protein. A D gene is named only where the DNA matches it firmly. Size is omitted from some rows. Given values are once, few, many or a class for expanded clones.

d_gene: TRBD2; abundance: -; v_gene: TRBV9; j_gene: TRBJ2-3; CDR3nt: TGTGCCAGCAGCGGGGGGGGAGATACGCAGTATTTT; CDR3aa: CASSGGGDTQYF
d_gene: TRBD1; abundance: -; v_gene: TRBV6-5; j_gene: TRBJ1-5; CDR3nt: TGTGCCAGCAGCCCAGGGACAGGACGTAATCAGCCCCAGCATTTT; CDR3aa: CASSPGTGRNQPQHF
d_gene: -; abundance: -; v_gene: TRBV19; j_gene: TRBJ2-7; CDR3nt: TGTGCCAGTAGTAACCTTCCTAACGAGCAGTACTTC; CDR3aa: CASSNLPNEQYF
d_gene: -; abundance: -; v_gene: TRBV28; j_gene: TRBJ1-2; CDR3nt: TGTGCCAGCAGTTTAGCCTCAGGGGGCTACACCTTC; CDR3aa: CASSLASGGYTF
d_gene: -; abundance: -; v_gene: TRBV3-1/TRBV3-2; j_gene: TRBJ1-2; CDR3nt: TGTGCCAGCAGCCAAGATCGGGCAGGGAAGGGCTACACCTTC; CDR3aa: CASSQDRAGKGYTF
d_gene: TRBD2; abundance: -; v_gene: TRBV10-2; j_gene: TRBJ2-3; CDR3nt: TGCGCCAGCAGTGAGCCGCGGACTAGCGGGTCAGATACGCAGTATTTT; CDR3aa: CASSEPRTSGSDTQYF
d_gene: TRBD1; abundance: -; v_gene: TRBV4-1; j_gene: TRBJ2-7; CDR3nt: TGCGCCAGCAGCCAGCAAACCAGGGGGCCTAACTACGAGCAGTACTTC; CDR3aa: CASSQQTRGPNYEQYF
d_gene: -; abundance: -; v_gene: TRBV30; j_gene: TRBJ2-7; CDR3nt: TGTGCCTGGAGCGAGTCACTCTCCTACGAGCAGTACTTC; CDR3aa: CAWSESLSYEQYF
d_gene: -; abundance: once; v_gene: TRBV9; j_gene: TRBJ2-3; CDR3nt: TGTGCCAGCAGCCCTAGGGGGTCGGGCACAGATACGCAGTATTTT; CDR3aa: CASSPRGSGTDTQYF
d_gene: TRBD1; abundance: once; v_gene: TRBV5-3; j_gene: TRBJ2-5; CDR3nt: TGTGCCAGAAGCCCGGGGACAGGGGGCGCAGGGACCCAGTACTTC; CDR3aa: CARSPGTGGAGTQYF
d_gene: TRBD1; abundance: once; v_gene: TRBV7-9; j_gene: TRBJ1-4; CDR3nt: TGTGCCAGCAGCCGAGGGACAGGGTCCAGCGAAAAACTGTTTTTT; CDR3aa: CASSRGTGSSEKLFF
d_gene: -; abundance: -; v_gene: TRBV18; j_gene: TRBJ1-6; CDR3nt: TGTGCCAGCTCACTATCCGGGAGAGAGACTAATTCACCCCTCCACTTT; CDR3aa: CASSLSGRETNSPLHF
d_gene: -; abundance: -; v_gene: TRBV20-1; j_gene: TRBJ1-2; CDR3nt: TGCAGTGCTAGTAGCCAGGCAGGCGTCTTCTATGGCTACACCTTC; CDR3aa: CSASSQAGVFYGYTF
d_gene: -; abundance: -; v_gene: TRBV20-1; j_gene: TRBJ2-1; CDR3nt: TGCAGTGCTAGACTCAATGAGCAGTTCTTC; CDR3aa: CSARLNEQFF
d_gene: -; abundance: -; v_gene: TRBV29-1; j_gene: TRBJ1-5; CDR3nt: TGCAGCGTGGGGGGACCCAATCAGCCCCAGCATTTT; CDR3aa: CSVGGPNQPQHF
d_gene: TRBD1; abundance: -; v_gene: TRBV5-6; j_gene: TRBJ1-2; CDR3nt: TGTGCCAGCAGCTCGCGAGATGGGACAGGGGGAGGCGGCTACACCTTC; CDR3aa: CASSSRDGTGGGGYTF
d_gene: -; abundance: -; v_gene: TRBV21-1; j_gene: TRBJ2-5; CDR3nt: TGTGCCAGCAGCAAAGAGGCAGGGGAGCAAGAGACCCAGTACTTC; CDR3aa: CASSKEAGEQETQYF
d_gene: TRBD1; abundance: -; v_gene: TRBV18; j_gene: TRBJ2-7; CDR3nt: TGTGCCAGCTCACCCTGGGACAGGGGGCTCCACGAGCAGTACTTC; CDR3aa: CASSPWDRGLHEQYF
d_gene: -; abundance: -; v_gene: TRBV2; j_gene: TRBJ1-1; CDR3nt: TGTGCCAGCAGGGACAGAGACGAAGCTTTCTTT; CDR3aa: CASRDRDEAFF
d_gene: -; abundance: -; v_gene: TRBV30; j_gene: TRBJ1-2; CDR3nt: TGTGCCTGGAGCGCACAGGGAAAAGACGGCTACACCTTC; CDR3aa: CAWSAQGKDGYTF
d_gene: -; abundance: few; v_gene: TRBV5-1; j_gene: TRBJ1-2; CDR3nt: TGCGCCAGCAGCTTACCAGACTATGGCTACACCTTC; CDR3aa: CASSLPDYGYTF
d_gene: -; abundance: -; v_gene: TRBV7-7; j_gene: TRBJ1-5; CDR3nt: TGTGCTAGCAGCTCAAGCGGTGTTTTTGGTCAGCCCCAGCATTTT; CDR3aa: CASSSSGVFGQPQHF
d_gene: TRBD1; abundance: -; v_gene: TRBV3-1/TRBV3-2; j_gene: TRBJ2-7; CDR3nt: TGTGCCAGCAGCCAAGATAGAGGACAGGGTTTCTACGAGCAGTACTTC; CDR3aa: CASSQDRGQGFYEQYF
d_gene: TRBD2; abundance: once; v_gene: TRBV7-9; j_gene: TRBJ2-3; CDR3nt: TGTGCCTTACCGGGGGGGCCTGGAGATACGCAGTATTTT; CDR3aa: CALPGGPGDTQYF
d_gene: -; abundance: -; v_gene: TRBV5-6; j_gene: TRBJ1-2; CDR3nt: TGTGCCAGCAGCTTCATCGGACTGACTCTGGACTATGGCTACACCTTC; CDR3aa: CASSFIGLTLDYGYTF
d_gene: -; abundance: -; v_gene: TRBV7-9; j_gene: TRBJ1-2; CDR3nt: TGTGCCAGCAGCTTAGGTCGGGGGGCCGACTATGGCTACACCTTC; CDR3aa: CASSLGRGADYGYTF
d_gene: -; abundance: -; v_gene: TRBV5-1; j_gene: TRBJ2-7; CDR3nt: TGCGCCAGCAGCTTGACCCTTGGCAGGGGCTACGAGCAGTACTTC; CDR3aa: CASSLTLGRGYEQYF
d_gene: -; abundance: -; v_gene: TRBV5-8; j_gene: TRBJ1-4; CDR3nt: TGTGCCAGCAGCTTAGGAAGGACAGAGGGCGAAAAACTGTTTTTT; CDR3aa: CASSLGRTEGEKLFF
d_gene: -; abundance: once; v_gene: TRBV19; j_gene: TRBJ1-2; CDR3nt: TGTGCCAGTACAGGGGAGCGGCACTATGGCTACACCTTC; CDR3aa: CASTGERHYGYTF
d_gene: -; abundance: -; v_gene: TRBV5-4; j_gene: TRBJ1-2; CDR3nt: TGTGCCAGCAGCTTGGATACCGGAGGCCCCCATGGCTACACCTTC; CDR3aa: CASSLDTGGPHGYTF
d_gene: -; abundance: few; v_gene: TRBV5-1; j_gene: TRBJ1-1; CDR3nt: TGCGCCAGCAGCCCTCAGTGGGCAGGGACTGAAGCTTTCTTT; CDR3aa: CASSPQWAGTEAFF
d_gene: -; abundance: -; v_gene: TRBV2; j_gene: TRBJ1-1; CDR3nt: TGTGCCAGCAGCGCGATCAACACTGAAGCTTTCTTT; CDR3aa: CASSAINTEAFF
d_gene: TRBD1; abundance: -; v_gene: TRBV6-5; j_gene: TRBJ1-2; CDR3nt: TGTGCCAGCAGTATCGGACAGGGGGCGATGGTTGGCTACACCTTC; CDR3aa: CASSIGQGAMVGYTF
d_gene: -; abundance: -; v_gene: TRBV7-8; j_gene: TRBJ1-5; CDR3nt: TGTGCCAGCAGCTTAGATTCCCTGAGCAATCAGCCCCAGCATTTT; CDR3aa: CASSLDSLSNQPQHF
d_gene: -; abundance: -; v_gene: TRBV5-6; j_gene: TRBJ1-1; CDR3nt: TGTGCCAGCAGCCCCCGGAGACAGACGCGTGAAGCTTTCTTT; CDR3aa: CASSPRRQTREAFF
d_gene: TRBD1; abundance: -; v_gene: TRBV18; j_gene: TRBJ1-2; CDR3nt: TGTGCCAGCTCATCGGGACAGGGGGATGGCTACACCTTC; CDR3aa: CASSSGQGDGYTF
d_gene: -; abundance: -; v_gene: TRBV19; j_gene: TRBJ2-7; CDR3nt: TGTGCCAGTAGTAATGCGGGGTTCGACGCCGGCTACGAGCAGTACTTC; CDR3aa: CASSNAGFDAGYEQYF
d_gene: -; abundance: -; v_gene: TRBV19; j_gene: TRBJ1-1; CDR3nt: TGTGCCAGTATAAGGAGGCCGGACAGCATGAACACTGAAGCTTTCTTT; CDR3aa: CASIRRPDSMNTEAFF
d_gene: TRBD1; abundance: -; v_gene: TRBV5-4; j_gene: TRBJ2-1; CDR3nt: TGTGCCAGCAGCCCCCGGGACAGGGGAAGCTACAATGAGCAGTTCTTC; CDR3aa: CASSPRDRGSYNEQFF
d_gene: TRBD1; abundance: -; v_gene: TRBV24-1; j_gene: TRBJ2-2; CDR3nt: TGTGCCACCAGGGACGGGACAGGGGCCGAAATTAACACCGGGGAGCTGTTTTTT; CDR3aa: CATRDGTGAEINTGELFF
d_gene: TRBD2; abundance: -; v_gene: TRBV5-8; j_gene: TRBJ2-5; CDR3nt: TGTGCCAGCAGCTTGGGAAGACTAGCGGGGGGTAGCGGGGAGACCCAGTACTTC; CDR3aa: CASSLGRLAGGSGETQYF
d_gene: -; abundance: -; v_gene: TRBV7-2; j_gene: TRBJ2-7; CDR3nt: TGTGCCAGCAGCTTCCAGCGGTCCACGGAGCAGTACTTC; CDR3aa: CASSFQRSTEQYF
d_gene: -; abundance: few; v_gene: TRBV18; j_gene: TRBJ1-1; CDR3nt: TGTGCCAGCTCACCACCCGCAGGGGAAAGCACTGAAGCTTTCTTT; CDR3aa: CASSPPAGESTEAFF
d_gene: -; abundance: -; v_gene: TRBV13; j_gene: TRBJ1-6; CDR3nt: TGTGCCAGCAGCCCAAATGGGGGGGGTGGTTCACCCCTCCACTTT; CDR3aa: CASSPNGGGGSPLHF
d_gene: TRBD1; abundance: once; v_gene: TRBV18; j_gene: TRBJ1-1; CDR3nt: TGTGCCAGCTCACCAGACAGGGACACTGAAGCTTTCTTT; CDR3aa: CASSPDRDTEAFF
d_gene: TRBD1; abundance: -; v_gene: TRBV5-4; j_gene: TRBJ1-2; CDR3nt: TGTGCCAGCAGCAAAAACCGGGACAGGGTTGACGGCTACACCTTC; CDR3aa: CASSKNRDRVDGYTF
d_gene: -; abundance: few; v_gene: TRBV3-1/TRBV3-2; j_gene: TRBJ2-2; CDR3nt: TGTGCCAGCAGCCAAGCGGTTCCCGGGGAGCTGTTTTTT; CDR3aa: CASSQAVPGELFF
d_gene: TRBD1; abundance: -; v_gene: TRBV25-1; j_gene: TRBJ1-1; CDR3nt: TGTGCCAGCAGTGGGGCGGGGGGACAGGGAACTGAAGCTTTCTTT; CDR3aa: CASSGAGGQGTEAFF
d_gene: -; abundance: -; v_gene: TRBV7-3; j_gene: TRBJ1-2; CDR3nt: TGTGCCAGCAGCGATGACAGTAACTATGGCTACACCTTC; CDR3aa: CASSDDSNYGYTF
d_gene: -; abundance: -; v_gene: TRBV2; j_gene: TRBJ2-1; CDR3nt: TGTGCCAGCAATAAGGGAGATTACAATGAGCAGTTCTTC; CDR3aa: CASNKGDYNEQFF
d_gene: TRBD2; abundance: -; v_gene: TRBV7-2; j_gene: TRBJ2-7; CDR3nt: TGTGCCAGCAGCCTGGTAGCGGGGGAGTGGGAGCAGTACTTC; CDR3aa: CASSLVAGEWEQYF
d_gene: TRBD1; abundance: few; v_gene: TRBV3-1/TRBV3-2; j_gene: TRBJ2-2; CDR3nt: TGTGCCAGCAGTCAAAAGTCGGACAGGGGGCGCGGCGGGGAGCTGTTTTTT; CDR3aa: CASSQKSDRGRGGELFF
d_gene: -; abundance: -; v_gene: TRBV5-4; j_gene: TRBJ2-3; CDR3nt: TGTGCCAGCAGCTTCCTGAGCGGGCGCACAGATACGCAGTATTTT; CDR3aa: CASSFLSGRTDTQYF
d_gene: TRBD1; abundance: -; v_gene: TRBV28; j_gene: TRBJ1-1; CDR3nt: TGTGCCAGCAGGCCACAGGGGGCGCGTAGGGTAGCTTTCTTT; CDR3aa: CASRPQGARRVAFF
d_gene: -; abundance: -; v_gene: TRBV7-3; j_gene: TRBJ1-1; CDR3nt: TGTGCCAGCAGGTCCGACGGCGGTCCTAGTAAAGCTTTCTTT; CDR3aa: CASRSDGGPSKAFF
d_gene: -; abundance: -; v_gene: TRBV28; j_gene: TRBJ1-6; CDR3nt: TGTGCCAGCAGCGACAGGTCAAAAGGGTATTCACCCCTCCACTTT; CDR3aa: CASSDRSKGYSPLHF
d_gene: TRBD2; abundance: -; v_gene: TRBV5-1; j_gene: TRBJ2-1; CDR3nt: TGCGCCAGCAGCTCGTTAGCGGGGGGGCCGACTAATGAGCAGTTCTTC; CDR3aa: CASSSLAGGPTNEQFF
d_gene: -; abundance: -; v_gene: TRBV19; j_gene: TRBJ1-2; CDR3nt: TGTGCCAGTAGTAACCTCAGGGATGGCTACACCTTC; CDR3aa: CASSNLRDGYTF